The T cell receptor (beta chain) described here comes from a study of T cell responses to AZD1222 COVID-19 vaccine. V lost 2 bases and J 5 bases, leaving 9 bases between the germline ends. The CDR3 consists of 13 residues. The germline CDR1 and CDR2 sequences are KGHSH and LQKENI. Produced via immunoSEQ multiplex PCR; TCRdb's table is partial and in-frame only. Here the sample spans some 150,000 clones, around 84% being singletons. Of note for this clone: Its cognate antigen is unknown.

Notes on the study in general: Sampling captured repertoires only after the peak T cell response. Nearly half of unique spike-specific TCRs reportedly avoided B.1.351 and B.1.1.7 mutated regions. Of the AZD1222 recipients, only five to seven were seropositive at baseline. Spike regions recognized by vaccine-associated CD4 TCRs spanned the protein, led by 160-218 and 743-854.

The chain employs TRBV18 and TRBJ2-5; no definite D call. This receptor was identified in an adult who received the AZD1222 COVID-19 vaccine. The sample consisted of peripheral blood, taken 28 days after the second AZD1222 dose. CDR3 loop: CASSPLDGETQYF. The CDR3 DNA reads TGTGCCAGCTCACCATTGGACGGCGAGACCCAGTACTTC.